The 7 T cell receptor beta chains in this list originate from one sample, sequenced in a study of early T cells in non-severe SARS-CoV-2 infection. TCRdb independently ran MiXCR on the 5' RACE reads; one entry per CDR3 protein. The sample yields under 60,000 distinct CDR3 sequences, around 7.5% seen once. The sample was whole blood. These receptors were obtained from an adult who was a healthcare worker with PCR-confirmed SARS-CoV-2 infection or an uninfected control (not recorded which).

This chain's CDR3 is CSARAAGNTIYF. CDR3 DNA: TGCAGTGCGCGGGCAGCTGGAAACACCATATATTTT. This chain uses TRBV20-1 with TRBJ1-3; D not resolved. The V gene lost 6 bases and the J gene lost 2 bases, with 8 bases spanning the gap. Per the germline V gene, CDR1 is DFQATT and CDR2 is SNEGSKA (reference sequence). This CDR3 is built from 12 residues.

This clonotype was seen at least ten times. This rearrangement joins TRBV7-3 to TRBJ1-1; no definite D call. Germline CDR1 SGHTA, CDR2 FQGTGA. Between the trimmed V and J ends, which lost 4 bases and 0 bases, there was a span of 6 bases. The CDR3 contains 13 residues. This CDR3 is CASSSQLNTEAFF. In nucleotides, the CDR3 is TGTGCCAGCAGCTCGCAACTGAACACTGAAGCTTTCTTT.

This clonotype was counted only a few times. As DNA, the CDR3 is TGTGCCAGCAGTTACCTTGGTTCTGAAGCTTTCTTT. Translation: CASSYLGSEAFF. The chain carries TRBV6-2 or TRBV6-3 and TRBJ1-1; D is unresolved. Trimming cost V 2 bases and J 6 bases, with 7 bases left between them. The germline gives CDR1 MNHEY, CDR2 SVGEGT. The CDR3 has 12 amino acids.

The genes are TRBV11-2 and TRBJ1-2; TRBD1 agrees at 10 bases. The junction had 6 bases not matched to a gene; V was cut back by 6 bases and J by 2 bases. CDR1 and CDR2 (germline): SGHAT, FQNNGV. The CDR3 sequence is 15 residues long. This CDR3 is CASRRPGQGNYGYTF. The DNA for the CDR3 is TGTGCCAGCAGACGACCGGGACAGGGGAACTATGGCTACACCTTC.

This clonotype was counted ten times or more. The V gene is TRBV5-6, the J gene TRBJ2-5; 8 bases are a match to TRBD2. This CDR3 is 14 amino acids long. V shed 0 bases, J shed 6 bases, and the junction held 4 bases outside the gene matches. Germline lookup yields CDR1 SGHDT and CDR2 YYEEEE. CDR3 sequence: CASSLGLAMKTQYF. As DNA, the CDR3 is TGTGCCAGCAGCTTGGGACTAGCGATGAAGACCCAGTACTTC.

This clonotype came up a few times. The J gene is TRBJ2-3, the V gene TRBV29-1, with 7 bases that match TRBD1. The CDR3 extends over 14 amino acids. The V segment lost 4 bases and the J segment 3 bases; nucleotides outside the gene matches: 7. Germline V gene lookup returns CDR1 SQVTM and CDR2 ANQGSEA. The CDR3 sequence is CSVGEQGETDTQYF. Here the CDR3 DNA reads TGCAGCGTTGGGGAGCAGGGGGAGACAGATACGCAGTATTTT.

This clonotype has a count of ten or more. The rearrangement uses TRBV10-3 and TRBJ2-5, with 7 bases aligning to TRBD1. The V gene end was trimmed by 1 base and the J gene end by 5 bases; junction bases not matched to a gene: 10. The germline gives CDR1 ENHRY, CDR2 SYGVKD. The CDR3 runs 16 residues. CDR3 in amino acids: CAISELERKGAETQYF. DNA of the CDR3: TGTGCCATCAGTGAGTTAGAGCGCAAGGGGGCGGAGACCCAGTACTTC.